This TCR beta chain emerged from a study of cytomegalovirus exposure and HLA in healthy donors. On this clone itself: Its cognate antigen is unknown.

Points from the study as a whole: Exclusion as indistinguishable affected some V segments, including TRBV6-2 and TRBV6-3. Researchers reportedly found TCR beta sequences accurately predicted most subjects' HLA-A and HLA-B alleles. Reported results showed that the classifier diagnosed cytomegalovirus status with high specificity and sensitivity.

J gave up 3 bases and V 2 bases, and 7 bases lay outside the gene matches. The CDR3 runs 16 residues. Germline CDR1 SGHNT, CDR2 YYREEE (reference sequence). Primers included in the PCR were 60 Vbeta and 13 Jbeta primers. Profiling relied on immunoSEQ multiplex PCR, and the TCRdb table lists in-frame clones only, not all of them. The data hold about 110,000 clones, with around 73% observed a single time. This sequence joins TRBV5-4 and TRBJ2-5, with TRBD1 matching over 10 bases. Input material: PBMCs. The source of this sequence is a woman aged 40 to 55 in good health and CMV-seropositive. CDR3: CASSFKSGTGEETQYF. Written as DNA, the CDR3 is TGTGCCAGCAGCTTCAAATCCGGGACAGGGGAAGAGACCCAGTACTTC.